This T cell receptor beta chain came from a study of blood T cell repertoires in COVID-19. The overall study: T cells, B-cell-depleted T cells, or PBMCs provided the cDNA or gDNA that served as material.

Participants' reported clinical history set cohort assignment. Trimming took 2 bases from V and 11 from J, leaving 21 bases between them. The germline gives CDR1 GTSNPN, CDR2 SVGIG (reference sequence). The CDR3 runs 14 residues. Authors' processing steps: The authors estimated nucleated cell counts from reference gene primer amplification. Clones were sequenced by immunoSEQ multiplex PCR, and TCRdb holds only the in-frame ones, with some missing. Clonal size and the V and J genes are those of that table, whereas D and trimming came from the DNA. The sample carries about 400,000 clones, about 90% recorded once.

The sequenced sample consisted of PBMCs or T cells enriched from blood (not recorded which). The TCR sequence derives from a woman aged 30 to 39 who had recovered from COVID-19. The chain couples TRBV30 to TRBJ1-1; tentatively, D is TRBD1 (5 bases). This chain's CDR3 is CAWSPRIGEGSAFF. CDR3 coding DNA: TGTGCCTGGAGTCCCCGCATAGGGGAGGGTTCGGCTTTCTTT.